The 14 T cell receptor beta chains listed next were all sequenced from one sample in a study of T cell responses to AZD1222 COVID-19 vaccine. Measured with immunoSEQ multiplex PCR; TCRdb has only the in-frame clones, and not every one. The data hold about 180,000 clones, with 85% to 90% observed a single time. This material consisted of peripheral blood, taken 28 days after the second AZD1222 dose. The receptors here all came from an adult who received the AZD1222 COVID-19 vaccine.

The chain couples TRBV6-9 to TRBJ1-2; TRBD1 is a possible D gene (6 bases). CDR1 and CDR2 (germline): MNHGY, SVAAGI. This CDR3 has 16 amino acids. The V gene lost 4 bases and the J gene lost 5 bases, with 20 bases spanning the gap. The CDR3 is CASSWAQRSQGYGYTF. Written as DNA, the CDR3 is TGTGCCAGCAGTTGGGCCCAGCGTTCTCAGGGGTATGGCTACACCTTC.

This clone was counted only a few times. The rearrangement uses TRBV6-1 and TRBJ2-1; 9 bases fit TRBD2. Losses at the gene ends were 3 bases for V and 3 bases for J; bases not matched to a gene: 9. The CDR3 covers 17 residues. Germline loops: CDR1 MNHNS, CDR2 SASEGT. The CDR3 spells CASSDGRRGGLYNEQFF. The CDR3 DNA is TGTGCCAGCAGTGACGGCCGGCGGGGGGGCCTCTACAATGAGCAGTTCTTC.

This chain links TRBV6-6 with TRBJ1-2; weak D call: TRBD1 (5 bases). From germline, CDR1 is MNHNY and CDR2 SVGAGI (reference sequence). The ends were cut back, 6 bases at V and 8 bases at J, with 10 bases in the middle. The CDR3 length is 11 residues. The CDR3 DNA sequence: TGTGCCAGCAGGGGGGGTTTGGGCTACACCTTC. Translation gives CASRGGLGYTF.

The chain employs TRBV18 and TRBJ1-1; tentatively, D is TRBD1 (6 bases). Germline CDR1 reads KGHSH; CDR2 reads LQKENI. Trimming removed 3 bases at V and 4 bases at J, with 12 bases between. The length of the CDR3 is 14 residues. CDR3 residues: CASSPQEGGTEAFF. CDR3 nucleotide sequence: TGTGCCAGCTCACCCCAGGAAGGGGGCACTGAAGCTTTCTTT.

This clone was counted a few times. This sequence joins TRBV7-8 and TRBJ1-1; D might be TRBD1 (5 bases). Germline values: CDR1 SGHVS, CDR2 FQNEAQ. This CDR3 is built from 15 residues. V gave up 0 bases and J gave up 1 base, with 9 bases separating them. The DNA for the CDR3 is TGTGCCAGCAGCTTAGCAGGGGACCCGAACACTGAAGCTTTCTTT. It encodes CASSLAGDPNTEAFF.

The CDR3 DNA sequence: TGCGCCAGCAGCACCGAGGGGGGGCCTTACAATGAGCAGTTCTTC. Its protein product is CASSTEGGPYNEQFF. This rearrangement joins TRBV5-1 to TRBJ2-1, with D possibly matching TRBD2 (7 bases). The CDR3 contains 15 residues. The germline gives CDR1 SGHRS, CDR2 YFSETQ. Between the trimmed V and J ends, which lost 4 bases and 4 bases, there was a span of 15 bases. The entire variable domain, with the rest obtained from reference TRBV5-1 and TRBJ2-1, is as follows: KAGVTQTPRYLIKTRGQQVTLSCSPISGHRSVSWYQQTPGQGLQFLFEYFSETQRNKGNFPGRFSGRQFSNSRSEMNVSTLELGDSALYLCASSTEGGPYNEQFFGPGTRLTVL.

The rearrangement links TRBV5-6 to TRBJ2-1; D call uncertain. Germline V gene lookup returns CDR1 SGHDT and CDR2 YYEEEE. The V end lost 2 bases, the J end lost 2 bases, and 5 bases lay between the germline ends. The CDR3 sequence is 13 residues long. The CDR3 sequence: CASSLYAYNEQFF. In nucleotides, the CDR3 is TGTGCCAGCAGCTTATATGCCTACAATGAGCAGTTCTTC.

The gene calls are TRBV7-2 and TRBJ2-7; TRBD1 matches 7 bases. This CDR3 region has 15 residues. J lost 2 bases, V lost 2 bases, and 6 bases had no gene match. Germline V gene data show CDR1 as SGHTA and CDR2 as FQGNSA. CDR3 protein: CASSLQRGLPYEQYF. The CDR3 bases are TGTGCCAGCAGCTTACAAAGGGGGCTTCCCTACGAGCAGTACTTC.

This clone was detected only a few times. CDR3 protein: CASSLPDSDPNTNYGYTF. The CDR3 DNA sequence: TGTGCCAGCAGCCTTCCCGACAGCGACCCGAATACTAACTATGGCTACACCTTC. The chain is built from TRBV14 and TRBJ1-2; D is possibly TRBD1 (5 bases). The CDR3 is 18 residues long. V gave up 4 bases and J gave up 0 bases, with 21 bases separating them. The germline V gene encodes CDR1 SGHDN and CDR2 FVKESK.

The chain links TRBV9 to TRBJ1-2; D possibly corresponds to TRBD1 (5 bases). Germline V lookup: CDR1 SGDLS, CDR2 YYNGEE. The CDR3 contains 13 residues. Trimming removed 0 bases at V and 8 bases at J, with 11 bases between. This CDR3 reads CASSVGAGSGYTF. The CDR3 nucleotides are TGTGCCAGCAGCGTAGGGGCAGGGAGCGGCTACACCTTC.

V usage is TRBV5-6 and J usage is TRBJ2-7; D remains ambiguous. Looked up from germline, CDR1 is SGHDT and CDR2 is YYEEEE. The CDR3 length is 14 residues. The V and J ends lost 4 bases and 3 bases respectively, with 14 bases between them. CDR3 bases: TGTGCCAGCAGCCCCCCCGGTAGGGTCTACGAGCAGTACTTC. Its translation: CASSPPGRVYEQYF.

The V and J genes are TRBV23-1 and TRBJ2-3; D perhaps matches TRBD1 (5 bases). TRBV23-1 is treated as an ORF (open reading frame) with a function not yet certain. V was trimmed by 2 bases and J by 1 base, leaving 19 bases between them. The CDR3 sequence is 18 residues long. The CDR3 DNA reads as TGCGCCAGCAGTCAAGGAGACAGCGCCCTATACTGCACAGATACGCAGTATTTT. Protein product: CASSQGDSALYCTDTQYF.

This chain links TRBV4-1 with TRBJ2-7; D is uncertain. The CDR3 contains 15 residues. The V and J ends lost 0 bases and 2 bases respectively, with 11 bases between them. Germline loops: CDR1 MGHRA, CDR2 YSYEKL. DNA of the CDR3: TGCGCCAGCAGCCAAGATTCGGCCTACCCCTACGAGCAGTACTTC. It codes for CASSQDSAYPYEQYF.

This chain links TRBV18 with TRBJ2-7; D is possibly TRBD1 or TRBD2 (5 bases each). This CDR3 has 14 amino acids. V lost 0 bases, J lost 6 bases, and 12 bases lay in between. CDR1 KGHSH and CDR2 LQKENI come from the germline V gene. The CDR3 coding sequence is TGTGCCAGCTCACCACCGATCGAAGGGACCGAGCAGTACTTC. Translating it yields CASSPPIEGTEQYF.